This TCR beta chain was sequenced in a study of cytomegalovirus exposure and HLA in healthy donors. General observations from the study: HLA alleles showed associations with 15,000 to 20,000 TCR beta sequences in a later analysis, at a 0.05 false discovery rate. It was assumed in the presence/absence analyses that sequencing depth was roughly uniform across donors.

Per germline, CDR1 LNHNV and CDR2 YYDKDF (reference sequence). This CDR3 spans 14 amino acids. PCR employed 60 Vbeta and 13 Jbeta primers. Repertoires were generated with immunoSEQ multiplex PCR, while TCRdb's copy carries only in-frame clones and drops some. Here the sample spans fewer than 200,000 clones, approximately 81% being singletons. Concerning this clone itself: Its antigen is unidentified. One end of the junction fails to match germline, which may point to a read error.

Participants comprised healthy donors of bone marrow. The source of this sequence is a male donor in good health and CMV-seronegative. The chain has TRBV15 and TRBJ2-5, with 7 bases aligning to TRBD2. Material: PBMCs. For the CDR3, the DNA is TGTGCCGCCAGCAGAGGTGCGGGAGTAGAGACCCAGTACTTC. This translates into CAASRGAGVETQYF.